The source of this T cell receptor (beta chain) is a study of beta chain features in type 1 diabetes. In the study overall: No age, gender or cell yield differences were seen between patients and healthy donors.

Per germline, CDR1 MGHRA and CDR2 YSYEKL. Trimming removed 4 bases from V and 7 bases from J, with 14 bases in between. The CDR3 has 13 amino acids. Heparinised blood was drawn once per donor, averaging around 120 mL. Expressed TCRB transcripts got sequenced, as all isolated RNA was reverse transcribed. The table came from immunoSEQ multiplex PCR; TCRdb's copy has only in-frame clones and leaves some out. This sample carries some 150,000 clones, 8.5% to 14% of them seen once, and the ten largest clones take approximately 2%. V and J are TRBV4-1 and TRBJ2-7; no firm D call. This TCR was recovered from a young man in good health. Sequencing used central memory CD4+ T cells from blood. As DNA, the CDR3 is TGCGCCAGCAGCCCGCGCGGATCGCGTGAGCAGTACTTC. Translating it yields CASSPRGSREQYF.